Presented here are 12 T cell receptor beta chains from one specimen sequenced in a study of blood T cell repertoires in COVID-19. TCRdb's copy holds only in-frame clones and misses some; the assay was immunoSEQ multiplex PCR. The sample lists around 200,000 clones, around 83% occurring once. Sequencing was done on a sample of peripheral blood. The receptors originated from a man in his fifties with active or convalescent COVID-19.

As for this clone: At one of its ends the junction is not consistent with the germline gene, which may arise from a read error. This chain connects TRBV27 to TRBJ2-1; 11 bases align to TRBD2. Germline CDR1 MNHEY, CDR2 SMNVEV (reference sequence). CDR3 length: 15 amino acids. The CDR3 reads CASGFVAGGRNEQFF. The CDR3 DNA reads TGTGCCAGCGGTTTCGTAGCGGGGGGGCGGAATGAGCAGTTCTTC.

This chain joins TRBV6-5 and TRBJ1-1, with D unclear. The V end lost 10 bases, the J end lost 0 bases, and 12 bases lay between the germline ends. CDR3 length: 13 amino acids. Germline V gene sequence: CDR1 MNHEY, CDR2 SVGAGI. CDR3 sequence: CATQRHVNTEAFF. The CDR3 coding sequence is TGTGCCACCCAGAGACATGTGAACACTGAAGCTTTCTTT.

CDR3 sequence: CAISDPGQPMNTEAFF. CDR3 in DNA: TGTGCCATCAGTGATCCGGGACAGCCCATGAACACTGAAGCTTTCTTT. The gene calls are TRBV10-3 and TRBJ1-1; TRBD1 aligns across 7 bases. The CDR3 runs 16 residues. Germline lookup yields CDR1 ENHRY and CDR2 SYGVKD. Trimming took 3 bases from V and 0 from J; bases not matched to a gene: 7.

The chain is built from TRBV28 and TRBJ2-2; D remains unclear. The CDR3 length is 13 residues. Germline lookup yields CDR1 MDHEN and CDR2 SYDVKM. Trimming shortened V by 2 bases and J by 7 bases, and 8 bases separated the two germline ends. CDR3 nucleotides: TGTGCCAGCAGTTTAGGGCACAACGGGGAGCTGTTTTTT. It yields the protein CASSLGHNGELFF.

The genes are TRBV27 and TRBJ1-6, with 9 bases that match TRBD1. Trimming at V came to 6 bases and at J to 10 bases, leaving 1 base not matched to a gene. The V gene's germline CDR1 is MNHEY and CDR2 SMNVEV (reference sequence). The CDR3 has 12 amino acids. The CDR3 protein is CASRDRGSPLHF. The CDR3 DNA sequence: TGTGCCAGCAGGGACAGGGGCTCACCCCTCCACTTT.

The gene calls are TRBV10-3 and TRBJ2-3; 10 nucleotides line up with TRBD1. V lost 3 bases, J lost 5 bases, and 17 bases stayed unmatched. This CDR3 has 19 residues. Per the germline V gene, CDR1 is ENHRY and CDR2 is SYGVKD. For the CDR3, the DNA is TGTGCCATCAGTGACGCCCCCCTCAGGGGACAGGGGCCTTTAGATACGCAGTATTTT. It translates to CAISDAPLRGQGPLDTQYF.

This rearrangement joins TRBV29-1 to TRBJ2-1; 11 bases align to TRBD2. V dropped 2 bases and J dropped 9; count of bases not matched to a gene: 6. Germline CDR1 SQVTM, CDR2 ANQGSEA. The CDR3 has 14 residues. The CDR3 sequence: CSVERGLAVVEQFF. CDR3 nucleotide sequence: TGCAGCGTTGAAAGGGGACTAGCGGTTGTTGAGCAGTTCTTC.

A single count supports this clone. The chain recombines TRBV10-3 with TRBJ1-4, with D unresolved. The CDR3 loop spans 15 amino acids. V was pared by 10 bases and J by 4 bases, with 19 bases between. From germline, CDR1 is ENHRY and CDR2 SYGVKD. The CDR3 here is CATQAGTVNNEKLFF. DNA of the CDR3: TGTGCCACCCAAGCGGGAACTGTGAATAATGAAAAACTGTTTTTT.

The chain couples TRBV15 to TRBJ1-1; TRBD1 agrees at 7 bases. V lost 0 bases to trimming and J lost 1 base; unmatched junction nucleotides: 2. The germline V gene has CDR1 LNHNV and CDR2 YYDKDF (reference sequence). The CDR3 spans 15 residues. This CDR3 reads CATSREQGRNTEAFF. The CDR3 nucleotides are TGTGCCACCAGCAGAGAACAGGGGCGGAACACTGAAGCTTTCTTT.

The V call is TRBV4-1, the J call TRBJ1-5; 8 nucleotides match TRBD1. Germline V gene lookup returns CDR1 MGHRA and CDR2 YSYEKL. Losses at the gene ends were 5 bases for V and 5 bases for J; bases not matched to a gene: 20. The CDR3 spans 19 residues. CDR3 sequence: CASSTWPGGQDRRYQPQHF. CDR3 DNA sequence: TGCGCCAGCAGCACCTGGCCAGGGGGCCAAGACCGACGATATCAGCCCCAGCATTTT.

CDR3 coding DNA: TGTGCCAGCAGCTCCCAGTTCGCCGGGGAGCTGTTTTTT. Translation: CASSSQFAGELFF. The rearrangement uses TRBV5-8 and TRBJ2-2; D gene uncertain. Germline V CDR1 and CDR2: SGHTS, YDEGEE. Trimming removed 3 bases at V and 6 bases at J, with 9 bases between. The CDR3 sequence is 13 residues long.

The chain combines TRBV27 with TRBJ2-7; 13 nucleotides match TRBD2. CDR3 length: 16 amino acids. From germline, CDR1 is MNHEY and CDR2 SMNVEV (reference sequence). J was trimmed by 2 bases and V by 4 bases; bases with no gene match: 5. The CDR3 DNA follows: TGTGCCAGCAGTTCGCTCGGGACTAGCGGGACCTACGAGCAGTACTTC. Translation gives CASSSLGTSGTYEQYF.